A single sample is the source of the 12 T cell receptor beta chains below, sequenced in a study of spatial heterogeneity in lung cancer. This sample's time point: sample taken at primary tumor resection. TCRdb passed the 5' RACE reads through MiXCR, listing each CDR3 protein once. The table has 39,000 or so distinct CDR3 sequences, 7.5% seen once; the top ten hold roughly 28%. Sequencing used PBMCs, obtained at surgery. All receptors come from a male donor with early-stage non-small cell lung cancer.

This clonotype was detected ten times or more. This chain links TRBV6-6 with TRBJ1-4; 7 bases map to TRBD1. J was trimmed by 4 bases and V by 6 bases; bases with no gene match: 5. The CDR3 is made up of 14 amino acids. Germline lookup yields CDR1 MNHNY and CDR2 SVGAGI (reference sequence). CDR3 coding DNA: TGTGCCAGCAGGCGACAGGGCGGTAATGAAAAACTGTTTTTT. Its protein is CASRRQGGNEKLFF.

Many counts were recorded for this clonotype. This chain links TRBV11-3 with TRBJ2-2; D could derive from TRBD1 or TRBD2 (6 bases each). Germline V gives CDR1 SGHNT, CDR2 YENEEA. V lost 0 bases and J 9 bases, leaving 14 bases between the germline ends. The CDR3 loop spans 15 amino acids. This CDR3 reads CASSLDPGGDWELFF. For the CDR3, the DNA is TGTGCCAGCAGCTTAGATCCCGGGGGCGACTGGGAGCTGTTTTTT.

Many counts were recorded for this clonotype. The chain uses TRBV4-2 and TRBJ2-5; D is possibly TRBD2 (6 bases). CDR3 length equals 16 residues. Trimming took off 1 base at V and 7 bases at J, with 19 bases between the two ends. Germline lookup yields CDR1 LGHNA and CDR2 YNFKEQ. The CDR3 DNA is TGTGCCAGCAGCCAAGGAATTGGGGAGGCCTGGGGGACCCAGTACTTC. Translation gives CASSQGIGEAWGTQYF.

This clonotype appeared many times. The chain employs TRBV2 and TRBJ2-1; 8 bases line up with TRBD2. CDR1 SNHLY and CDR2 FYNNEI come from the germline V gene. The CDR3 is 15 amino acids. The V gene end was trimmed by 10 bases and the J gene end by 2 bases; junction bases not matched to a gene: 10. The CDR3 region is CATTPGGGPYNEQFF. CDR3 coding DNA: TGTGCCACCACCCCGGGAGGGGGTCCCTACAATGAGCAGTTCTTC.

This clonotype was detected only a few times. CDR3 loop: CASSEARTEQYV. CDR3 sequence (DNA): TGTGCCAGCAGTGAAGCGCGGACAGAGCAGTACGTC. The chain uses TRBV2 and TRBJ2-7; perhaps TRBD1 as D (5 bases). The CDR3 extends over 12 amino acids. Germline-derived CDR1 and CDR2 are SNHLY and FYNNEI. Between the trimmed V and J ends, which lost 0 bases and 7 bases, there was a span of 7 bases.

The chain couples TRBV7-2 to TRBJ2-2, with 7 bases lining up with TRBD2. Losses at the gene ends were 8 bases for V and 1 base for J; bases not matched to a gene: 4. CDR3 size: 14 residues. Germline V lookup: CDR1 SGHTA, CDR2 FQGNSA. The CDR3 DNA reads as TGTGCCAGCCTACCGGGGGGGAACACCGGGGAGCTGTTTTTT. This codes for CASLPGGNTGELFF.

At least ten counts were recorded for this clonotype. This CDR3 reads CASSSLQAGTSTDTQYF. The CDR3 DNA sequence: TGTGCCAGCAGCTCCTTACAAGCGGGAACTAGCACAGATACGCAGTATTTT. The V call is TRBV11-2, the J call TRBJ2-3; TRBD2 matches 7 bases. CDR1 and CDR2 (germline): SGHAT, FQNNGV. CDR3 size: 17 residues. Losses at the gene ends were 4 bases for V and 0 bases for J; bases not matched to a gene: 10.

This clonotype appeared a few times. CDR3 DNA: TGCAGCGGCGTCGGGACAGGGGTAAACTATGGCTACACCTTC. This sequence encodes CSGVGTGVNYGYTF. The rearrangement joins TRBV29-1 to TRBJ1-2; 10 bases map to TRBD1. The V and J ends lost 7 bases and 2 bases, in that order; junction bases with no gene match: 7. Germline CDR1 SQVTM, CDR2 ANQGSEA. The CDR3 is 14 amino acids.

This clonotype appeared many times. CDR3 DNA sequence: TGTGCCAGCAGCCCGAGGGCTGAAGCTTTCTTT. It is translated as CASSPRAEAFF. The chain employs TRBV16 and TRBJ1-1; D unresolved. Germline V lookup: CDR1 KGHSY, CDR2 FQNENV. The CDR3 consists of 11 residues. Trimming cost V 4 bases and J 6 bases, with 6 bases left between them.

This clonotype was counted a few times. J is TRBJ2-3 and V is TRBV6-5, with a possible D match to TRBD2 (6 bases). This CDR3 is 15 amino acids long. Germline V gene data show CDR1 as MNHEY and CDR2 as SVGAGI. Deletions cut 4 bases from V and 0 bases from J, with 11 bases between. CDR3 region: CASSSDGTSTDTQYF. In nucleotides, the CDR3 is TGTGCCAGCAGTTCGGACGGGACTAGCACAGATACGCAGTATTTT.

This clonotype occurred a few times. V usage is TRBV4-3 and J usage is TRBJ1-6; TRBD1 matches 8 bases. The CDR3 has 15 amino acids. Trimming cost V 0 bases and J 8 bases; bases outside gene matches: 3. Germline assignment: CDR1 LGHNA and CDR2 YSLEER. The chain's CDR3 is CASSQDGRGHSPLHF. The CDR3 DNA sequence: TGCGCCAGCAGCCAAGACGGCAGGGGGCATTCACCCCTCCACTTT.

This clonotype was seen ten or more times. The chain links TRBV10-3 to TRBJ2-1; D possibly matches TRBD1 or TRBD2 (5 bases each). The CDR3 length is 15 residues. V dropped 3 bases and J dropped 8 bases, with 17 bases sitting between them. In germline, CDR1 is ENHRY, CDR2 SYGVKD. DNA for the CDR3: TGTGCCATCAGTGAAGGGCAGGGAGTCAATTATGAGCAGTTCTTC. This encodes CAISEGQGVNYEQFF.